This T cell receptor (beta chain) is from a study of T-cell memory formation after mild COVID-19. The wider study: The two donors had largely donor-specific TCR clusters.

This clonotype has just a few counts. The target antigen is unknown. Study-wide results and caveats: Researchers found some responding clones in pre-infection memory, a sign that cross-reactive memory joined. CD8+ contracting clones occupied EMRA, while CD4+ ones occupied mainly CM and EM.

TCRdb re-called the 5' RACE reads with MiXCR, one entry per CDR3 protein. The profile shows fewer than 350,000 distinct CDR3 sequences, roughly 8% of them singletons. CDR3 size: 17 residues. V lost 5 bases, J lost 5 bases, and 7 bases stayed unmatched. Germline assignment: CDR1 SGHAT and CDR2 FQNNGV. Sample: PBMCs or a T cell subset sorted from them (not recorded which). The rearrangement uses TRBV11-2 and TRBJ2-1, with 15 bases lining up with TRBD2. The clonotype was recovered from a man aged 18 to 29 who had mild COVID-19 (a few samples of this study predate the infection). Cell type and time point are not known. The CDR3 spells CASSPWTSGGAHNEQFF. The CDR3 nucleotides read TGTGCCAGCAGCCCTTGGACTAGCGGGGGGGCCCACAATGAGCAGTTCTTC. The whole variable domain, filled in from reference TRBV11-2 and TRBJ2-1, reads EAGVAQSPRYKIIEKRQSVAFWCNPISGHATLYWYQQILGQGPKLLIQFQNNGVVDDSQLPKDRFSAERLKGVDSTLKIQPAKLEDSAVYLCASSPWTSGGAHNEQFFGPGTRLTVL.